This T cell receptor (beta chain) was captured in a study of cytomegalovirus exposure and HLA in healthy donors. Looked up from germline, CDR1 is MNHNS and CDR2 is SASEGT. The CDR3 runs to 13 residues. The V gene lost 3 bases and the J gene lost 7 bases, with 7 bases spanning the gap. Study-wide results and limits: V segments that were indistinguishable, TRBV6-2 and TRBV6-3 among them, were omitted from analysis. It was likely that a cluster of highly shared sequence variants was a sequencing artifact. In a later analysis, specific HLA alleles were associated with 15,000 to 20,000 TCR beta sequences at a 0.05 false discovery rate. In most subjects, TCR beta sequences reportedly gave accurate predictions of HLA-A and HLA-B alleles.

This clone was detected only once. Its antigen remains unidentified. PCR employed 60 Vbeta and 13 Jbeta primers. This table comes from immunoSEQ multiplex PCR, and its TCRdb copy is limited to in-frame clones, with some not included. The repertoire includes 110,000 to 150,000 clones, about 81% of them detected once, and around 7% sits in the top ten. V gene TRBV6-1 combines with J gene TRBJ1-6; a possible D gene is TRBD1 (5 bases). The source of this sequence is a young man in good health and CMV-seronegative. Sequenced: PBMCs. The CDR3 sequence is CASSDYRNSPLHF. Written as DNA, the CDR3 is TGTGCCAGCAGTGACTACAGGAATTCACCCCTCCACTTT.